This T cell receptor beta chain was recorded in a study of circulating tumor DNA in untreated peripheral T-cell lymphoma. Produced via immunoSEQ multiplex PCR; TCRdb's table is partial and in-frame only. This sample has some 10,000 clones; around 74% occur once, and the top ten carry roughly 28%. Between the trimmed V and J ends, which lost 2 bases and 1 base, there was a span of 13 bases. Germline values: CDR1 SQVTM, CDR2 ANQGSEA. CDR3 length: 15 residues. In its sample, this clone was seen once. The chain carries TRBV29-1 and TRBJ2-3, with D possibly matching TRBD2 (6 bases). The sequencing input was tumor tissue. The clonotype comes from a human donor with peripheral T-cell lymphoma. The chain's CDR3 is CSVESGGGGTDTQYF. The CDR3 region has the DNA TGCAGCGTTGAATCCGGTGGAGGGGGCACAGATACGCAGTATTTT.